Sequencing of this T cell receptor beta chain was carried out in a study of PD-1 blockade in classical Hodgkin lymphoma. Study information: On a schedule of every 2 weeks, patients received nivolumab 3 mg/kg intravenously. Whole-study findings and limits: Relapsed/refractory patients reportedly had lower baseline diversity than newly diagnosed patients. Exclusion removed patients who began nivolumab under 1 year after ASCT.

Trimming removed 4 bases from V and 4 bases from J; junction bases left unmatched: 16. Per the germline V gene, CDR1 is KGHSH and CDR2 is LQKENI. This CDR3 is built from 18 residues. Profiled with immunoSEQ multiplex PCR; TCRdb holds only in-frame clones, not every one. The sample includes over 80,000 clones, approximately 78% seen only once; the top ten take over 7.5%. The time point: cycle 4 day 1 (C4D1), after about 6 weeks of nivolumab. Exposure to brentuximab vedotin varied, and each patient had relapsed following autologous stem cell transplantation. About this clone: Its antigen remains unknown.

The rearrangement links TRBV18 to TRBJ1-2; TRBD1 aligns across 9 bases. The TCR sequence derives from a human donor with classical Hodgkin lymphoma. The sequences come from peripheral blood mononuclear cells (PBMCs), collected before the fourth cycle of nivolumab. As DNA, the CDR3 is TGTGCCAGCTCACGAGGACAGGGGTTATCTAGCATTGCCTATGGCTACACCTTC. This translates into CASSRGQGLSSIAYGYTF.